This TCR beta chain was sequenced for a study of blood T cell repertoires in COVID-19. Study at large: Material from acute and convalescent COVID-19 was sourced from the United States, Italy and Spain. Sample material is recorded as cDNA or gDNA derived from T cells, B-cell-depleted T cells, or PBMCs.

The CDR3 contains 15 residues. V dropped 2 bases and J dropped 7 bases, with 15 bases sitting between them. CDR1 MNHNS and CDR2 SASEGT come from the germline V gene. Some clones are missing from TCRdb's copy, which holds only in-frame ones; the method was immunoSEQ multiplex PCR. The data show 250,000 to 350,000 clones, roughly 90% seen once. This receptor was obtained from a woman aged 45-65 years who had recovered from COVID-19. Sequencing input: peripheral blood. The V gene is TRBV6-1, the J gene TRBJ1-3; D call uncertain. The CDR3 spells CASSEIGGPRNTIYF. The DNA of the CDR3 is TGTGCCAGCAGTGAAATAGGAGGGCCGCGGAACACCATATATTTT.